This T cell receptor (beta chain) is drawn from a study of neurological immune-mediated disorders. Findings of the study overall: None of the CDR3 amino acid sequences of expanded clones were shared across subjects, and this suggested private repertoires in all groups. TCR clonal expansion peaked in HTLV-1-associated myelopathy patients and was lowest in multiple sclerosis patients.

TCRdb re-analysed the 5' RACE reads in MiXCR, keeping a single row per CDR3 protein. Of about 120,000 distinct CDR3 sequences listed, roughly 3.2% are singletons. This clonotype was seen many times. Its target is not known. Sequencing was carried out using PBMCs. The origin of this receptor is a woman aged 25 to 39 with multiple sclerosis.

DNA for the CDR3: TGTGCCAGCAGCATAATCGGGACAGGGGACCCAGATACGCAGTATTTT. Translated: CASSIIGTGDPDTQYF. This chain uses TRBV12-3 or TRBV12-4 with TRBJ2-3; 10 bases map to TRBD1. Trimming at V came to 6 bases and at J to 4 bases, leaving 10 bases not matched to a gene. The CDR3 has 16 residues.